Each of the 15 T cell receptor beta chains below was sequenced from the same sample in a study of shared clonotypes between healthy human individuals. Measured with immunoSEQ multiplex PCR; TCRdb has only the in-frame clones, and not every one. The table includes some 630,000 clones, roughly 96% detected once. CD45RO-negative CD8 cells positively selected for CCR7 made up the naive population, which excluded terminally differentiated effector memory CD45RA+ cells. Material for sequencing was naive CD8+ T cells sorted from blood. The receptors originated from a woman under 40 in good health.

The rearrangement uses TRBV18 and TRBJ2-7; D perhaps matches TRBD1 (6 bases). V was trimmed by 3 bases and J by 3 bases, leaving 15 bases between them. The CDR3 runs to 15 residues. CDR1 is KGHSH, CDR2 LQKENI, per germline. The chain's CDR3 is CASSPDPPGHYEQYF. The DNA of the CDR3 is TGTGCCAGCTCACCGGACCCACCGGGACACTACGAGCAGTACTTC.

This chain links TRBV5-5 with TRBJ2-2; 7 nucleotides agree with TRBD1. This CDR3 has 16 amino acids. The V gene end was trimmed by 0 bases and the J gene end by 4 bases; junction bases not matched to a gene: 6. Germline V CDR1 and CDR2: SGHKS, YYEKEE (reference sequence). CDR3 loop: CASSLAWDRFTGELFF. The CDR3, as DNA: TGTGCCAGCAGCTTGGCTTGGGACAGATTCACCGGGGAGCTGTTTTTT.

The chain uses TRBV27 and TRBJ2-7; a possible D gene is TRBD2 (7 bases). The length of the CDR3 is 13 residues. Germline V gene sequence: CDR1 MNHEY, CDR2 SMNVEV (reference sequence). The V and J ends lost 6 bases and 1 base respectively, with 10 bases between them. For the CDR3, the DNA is TGTGCCAGCAGGAGGGGGGGATCCTACGAGCAGTACTTC. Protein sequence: CASRRGGSYEQYF.

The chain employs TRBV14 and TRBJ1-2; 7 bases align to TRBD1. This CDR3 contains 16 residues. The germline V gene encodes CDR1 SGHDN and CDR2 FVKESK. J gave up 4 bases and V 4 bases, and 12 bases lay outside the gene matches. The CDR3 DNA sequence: TGTGCCAGCAGCCCCAGACAGGGACGGTACCTCTATGGCTACACCTTC. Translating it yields CASSPRQGRYLYGYTF.

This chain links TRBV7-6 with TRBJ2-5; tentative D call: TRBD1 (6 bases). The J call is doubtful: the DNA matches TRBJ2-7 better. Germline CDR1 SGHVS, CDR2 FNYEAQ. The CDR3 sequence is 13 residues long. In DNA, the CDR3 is TGTGCCAGCAGCACCTTGGGGGCCGACGAGCAGTACTTC. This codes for CASSTLGADEQYF.

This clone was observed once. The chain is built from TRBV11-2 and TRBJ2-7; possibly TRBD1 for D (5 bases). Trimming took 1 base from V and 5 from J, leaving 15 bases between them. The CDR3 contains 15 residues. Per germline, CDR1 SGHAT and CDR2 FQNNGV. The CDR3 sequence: CASSLGPRERDEQYF. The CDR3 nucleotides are TGTGCCAGCAGCTTAGGTCCCAGGGAACGCGACGAGCAGTACTTC.

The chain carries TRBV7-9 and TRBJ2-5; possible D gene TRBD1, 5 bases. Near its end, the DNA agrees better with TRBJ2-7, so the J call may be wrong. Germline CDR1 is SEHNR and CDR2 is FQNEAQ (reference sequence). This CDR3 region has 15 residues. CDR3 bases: TGTGCCAGCAGCTTGGCTGCAGGGTTCCCCTACGAGCAGTACTTC. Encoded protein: CASSLAAGFPYEQYF.

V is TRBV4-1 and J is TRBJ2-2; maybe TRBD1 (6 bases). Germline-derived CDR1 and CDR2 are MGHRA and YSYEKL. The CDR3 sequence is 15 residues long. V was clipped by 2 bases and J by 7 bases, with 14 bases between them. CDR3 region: CASSQLVTGVGELFF. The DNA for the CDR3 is TGCGCCAGCAGCCAACTTGTGACAGGAGTCGGGGAGCTGTTTTTT.

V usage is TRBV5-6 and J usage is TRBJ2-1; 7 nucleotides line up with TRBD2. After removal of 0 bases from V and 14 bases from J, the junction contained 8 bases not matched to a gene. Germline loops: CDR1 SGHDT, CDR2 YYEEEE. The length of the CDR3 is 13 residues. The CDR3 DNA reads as TGTGCCAGCAGCTTGGTAGGGGCGGGAGAGGAGTTCTTC. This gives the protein CASSLVGAGEEFF.

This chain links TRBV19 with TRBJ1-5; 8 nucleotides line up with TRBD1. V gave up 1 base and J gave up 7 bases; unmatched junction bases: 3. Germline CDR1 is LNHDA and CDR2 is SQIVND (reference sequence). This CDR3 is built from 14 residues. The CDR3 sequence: CASSIATGGQPQHF. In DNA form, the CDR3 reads TGTGCCAGTAGTATAGCAACAGGGGGACAGCCCCAGCATTTT.

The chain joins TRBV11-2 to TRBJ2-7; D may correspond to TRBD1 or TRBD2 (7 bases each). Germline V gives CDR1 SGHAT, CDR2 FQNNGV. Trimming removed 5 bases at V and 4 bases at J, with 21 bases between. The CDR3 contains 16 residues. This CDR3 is CASSELAGRGGYEQYF. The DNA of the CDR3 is TGTGCCAGCAGCGAACTCGCCGGCAGGGGGGGTTACGAGCAGTACTTC.

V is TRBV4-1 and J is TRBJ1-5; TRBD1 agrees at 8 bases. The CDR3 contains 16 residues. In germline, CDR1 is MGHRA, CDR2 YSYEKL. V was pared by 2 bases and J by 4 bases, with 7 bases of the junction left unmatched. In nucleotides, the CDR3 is TGCGCCAGCAGCCAAACCCTCGGACAGGGAAATCAGCCCCAGCATTTT. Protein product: CASSQTLGQGNQPQHF.

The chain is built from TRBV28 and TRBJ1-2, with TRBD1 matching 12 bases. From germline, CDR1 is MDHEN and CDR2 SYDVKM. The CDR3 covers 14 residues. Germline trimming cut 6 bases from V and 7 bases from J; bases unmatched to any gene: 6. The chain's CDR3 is CASSPGTGGFGYTF. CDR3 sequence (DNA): TGTGCCAGCAGCCCCGGGACAGGGGGCTTTGGCTACACCTTC.

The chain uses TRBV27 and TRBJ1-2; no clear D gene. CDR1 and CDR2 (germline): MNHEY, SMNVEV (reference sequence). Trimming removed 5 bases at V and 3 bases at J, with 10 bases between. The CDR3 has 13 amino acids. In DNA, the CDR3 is TGTGCCAGCAGTCCAGCGCCAGACTATGGCTACACCTTC. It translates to CASSPAPDYGYTF.

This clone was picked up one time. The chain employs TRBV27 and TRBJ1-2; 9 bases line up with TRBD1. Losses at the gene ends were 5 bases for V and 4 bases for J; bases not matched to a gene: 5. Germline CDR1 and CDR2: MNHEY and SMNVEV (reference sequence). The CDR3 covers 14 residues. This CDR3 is CASSPRTGAYGYTF. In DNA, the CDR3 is TGTGCCAGCAGTCCAAGGACAGGGGCCTATGGCTACACCTTC.